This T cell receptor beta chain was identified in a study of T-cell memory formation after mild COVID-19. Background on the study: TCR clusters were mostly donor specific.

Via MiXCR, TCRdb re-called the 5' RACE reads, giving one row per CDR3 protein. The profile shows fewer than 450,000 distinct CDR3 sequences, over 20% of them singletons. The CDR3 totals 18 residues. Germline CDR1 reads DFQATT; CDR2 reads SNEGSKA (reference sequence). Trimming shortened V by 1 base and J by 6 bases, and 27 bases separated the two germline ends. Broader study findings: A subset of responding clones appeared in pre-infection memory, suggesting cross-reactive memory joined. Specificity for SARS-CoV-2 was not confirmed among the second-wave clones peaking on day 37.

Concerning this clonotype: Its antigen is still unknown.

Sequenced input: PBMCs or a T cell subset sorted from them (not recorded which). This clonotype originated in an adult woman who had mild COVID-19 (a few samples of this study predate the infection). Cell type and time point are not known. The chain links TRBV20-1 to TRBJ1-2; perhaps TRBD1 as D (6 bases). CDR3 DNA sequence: TGCAGTGCTAGAGTGGGGCCCGCCGAGGGACATTTCAGGGATGGCTACACCTTC. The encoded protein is CSARVGPAEGHFRDGYTF.